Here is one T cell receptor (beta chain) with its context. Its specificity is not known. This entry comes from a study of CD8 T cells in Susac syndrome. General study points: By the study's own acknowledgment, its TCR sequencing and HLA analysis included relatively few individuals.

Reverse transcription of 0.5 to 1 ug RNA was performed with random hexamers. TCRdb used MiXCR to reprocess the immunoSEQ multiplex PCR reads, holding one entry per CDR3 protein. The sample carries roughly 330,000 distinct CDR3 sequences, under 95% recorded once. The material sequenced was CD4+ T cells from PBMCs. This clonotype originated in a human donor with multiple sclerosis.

The CDR3 DNA sequence: TGTGCCACCAGGGACAGCCTCTCGGGTCAGCCCCAGCATTTT. This codes for CATRDSLSGQPQHF. The chain has TRBV27 and TRBJ1-5; 7 positions agree with TRBD1. The CDR3 runs to 14 residues. With 10 bases clipped from V and 6 bases from J, the junction kept 12 bases outside the gene matches. CDR1 is MNHEY and CDR2 is SMNVEV in the germline V gene (reference sequence).